A selection of T cell receptor beta chains follows, all from one sample in a study of cytomegalovirus exposure and HLA in healthy donors. Some clones are missing from TCRdb's copy, which holds only in-frame ones; the method was immunoSEQ multiplex PCR. The top ten clones hold 9.7% of a sample with 150,000 or so clones, more than 65% of them seen once. Sequenced material: PBMCs. The receptors shown here come from a man aged 18 to 29 in good health and CMV-seropositive. Each CDR3 is given with its conserved first and last residue. The order of the fields is CDR3 length, J gene, V gene, CDR3 protein.

16 | TRBJ2-1 | TRBV4-1 | CASSQEGIGLAGEQFF
17 | TRBJ1-2 | TRBV5-1 | CASSSGGQGASNYGYTF
14 | TRBJ2-7 | TRBV5-6 | CASSLGGTTYEQYF
13 | TRBJ2-3 | TRBV6-5 | CASGRGRSDTQYF
15 | TRBJ2-1 | TRBV5-4 | CASRPGTGKGNEQFF
11 | TRBJ2-1 | TRBV18 | CASSRAEQQFF
15 | TRBJ1-3 | TRBV7-2 | CASSSLRGRGNTIYF
16 | TRBJ2-7 | TRBV28 | CASSYGPRGGSYEQYF
15 | TRBJ2-5 | TRBV7-2 | CASRRPGTPEETQYF
16 | TRBJ1-4 | TRBV23-1 | CTRGGAAEATNEKLFF
12 | TRBJ2-7 | TRBV6-1 | CATLGGGYEQYF
16 | TRBJ2-7 | TRBV14 | CASSPLPAGVGYEQYF
15 | TRBJ1-1 | TRBV4-2 | CASSRTTGGNTEAFF
14 | TRBJ2-7 | TRBV7-9 | CASSSNSGIHEQYF
17 | TRBJ1-3 | TRBV7-2 | CASSLAGGFPTGNTIYF
17 | TRBJ2-2 | TRBV19 | CASSKVAPAGYTGELFF
13 | TRBJ2-1 | TRBV10-3 | CAISSGKYNEQFF
13 | TRBJ2-7 | TRBV30 | CAWYSGGSYEQYF
16 | TRBJ2-7 | TRBV28 | CASSRAGTSVLTEQYF
14 | TRBJ2-1 | TRBV28 | CASSPPRERNEQFF
13 | TRBJ2-5 | TRBV6-1 | CATSPETVETQYF
15 | TRBJ1-3 | TRBV4-2 | CASSQPRGSGNTIYF
16 | TRBJ2-7 | TRBV6-5 | CASSYSGTGTIYEQYF
16 | TRBJ1-2 | TRBV6-5 | CASSYRGTGVNYGYTF
13 | TRBJ1-2 | TRBV6-5 | CASSTPPGYGYTF
12 | TRBJ1-2 | TRBV7-9 | CASSQDRDGYTF
14 | TRBJ1-3 | TRBV19 | CASMVGLPGNTIYF
14 | TRBJ2-4 | TRBV28 | CASSLGRAKNIQYF
15 | TRBJ2-1 | TRBV7-9 | CATLLVGGTYNEQFF
13 | TRBJ1-1 | TRBV6-1 | CASVDSPNTEAFF
15 | TRBJ1-1 | TRBV7-9 | CASSFVSKGDTEAFF
14 | TRBJ1-5 | TRBV19 | CASSPGGPDQPQHF
16 | TRBJ1-2 | TRBV4-3 | CASSQDLFTGGYGYTF
13 | TRBJ1-1 | TRBV9 | CASSGDRNTEAFF
11 | TRBJ1-2 | TRBV20-1 | CSADRARGYTF
13 | TRBJ1-5 | TRBV28 | CASRGDSNQPQHF
14 | TRBJ2-7 | TRBV6-1 | CASSTGTGGYEQYF
16 | TRBJ2-5 | TRBV5-1 | CASSLGTSGAWGTQYF
15 | TRBJ1-2 | TRBV10-3 | CAISDMGQFNYGYTF
19 | TRBJ2-6 | TRBV7-9 | CASSSPAGTGPSGANVLTF
15 | TRBJ2-7 | TRBV4-3 | CASSQDLEVTYEQYF
13 | NA | TRBV5-1 | CASSLTGTIEQYF
15 | TRBJ2-7 | TRBV7-7 | CASSLGTGVPYEQYF